This entry features one TCR beta chain sequence. This specimen belongs to a study of OX40 agonist ivuxolimab in advanced cancers. This table comes from immunoSEQ multiplex PCR, and its TCRdb copy is limited to in-frame clones, with some not included. The repertoire has tens of thousands of clones, approximately 81% of them found once; the top ten carry 4%. The germline V gene encodes CDR1 SGDLS and CDR2 YYNGEE. Between the trimmed V and J ends, which lost 2 bases and 3 bases, there was a span of 9 bases. This CDR3 has 14 amino acids. This chain connects TRBV9 to TRBJ1-5; a weak D match, TRBD1 (5 bases). The receptor's source is an adult with an advanced solid tumor such as melanoma, head and neck, liver or kidney cancer. The sample was CD4+ or CD8+ T cells sorted from blood, taken in a trial of the OX40 agonist ivuxolimab. The CDR3 sequence: CASSVDSDNQPQHF. The CDR3 nucleotides read TGTGCCAGCAGCGTCGACAGCGACAATCAGCCCCAGCATTTT.